This entry lists 21 T cell receptor beta chains sequenced from one sample in a study of T cell responses to AZD1222 COVID-19 vaccine. Libraries were prepared by immunoSEQ multiplex PCR; TCRdb keeps only in-frame clonotypes and omits some of them. Found here are roughly 120,000 clones, 85% to 90% of them singletons; the top ten hold roughly 3.5%. This sample comprised peripheral blood, obtained on day 0 of AZD1222 vaccination. The receptors stem from an adult in good health.

The rearrangement links TRBV12-3 or TRBV12-4 to TRBJ1-1; D not resolved. The germline V and J ends were trimmed by 4 bases and 7 bases, with 13 bases remaining between them. The CDR3 extends over 13 amino acids. In DNA, the CDR3 is TGTGCCAGCAGTTCAGACCCGGTGGGTGAAGCTTTCTTT. Its translation: CASSSDPVGEAFF.

This clone was detected only once. This sequence joins TRBV7-8 and TRBJ1-6, with TRBD1 as a possible D gene (5 bases). Germline V gives CDR1 SGHVS, CDR2 FQNEAQ. This CDR3 is 14 amino acids long. V gave up 5 bases and J gave up 8 bases, with 13 bases separating them. CDR3 protein: CASSQGEGYSPLHF. In nucleotides, the CDR3 is TGTGCCAGCAGCCAAGGGGAGGGTTATTCACCCCTCCACTTT.

This clone qualifies as medium-sized (0.01 to 0.1%). The chain links TRBV6-4 to TRBJ2-2, with 7 bases fitting TRBD1. Germline V gives CDR1 MRHNA, CDR2 SNTAGT. Trimming took 2 bases from V and 4 from J; bases not matched to a gene: 4. This CDR3 region has 15 residues. The CDR3 DNA reads as TGTGCCAGCAGTGACAGGGGGCCGGGCACCGGGGAGCTGTTTTTT. It translates to CASSDRGPGTGELFF.

This sequence joins TRBV12-5 and TRBJ1-1; D not certain. The CDR3 sequence is 13 residues long. V lost 5 bases and J 5 bases, leaving 12 bases between the germline ends. CDR1 is LGHNT and CDR2 is FRNRAP in the germline V gene. As DNA, the CDR3 is TGTGCTAGTGGTCGAATTCCTCCGACTGAAGCTTTCTTT. It translates to CASGRIPPTEAFF.

The chain links TRBV3-1 (or the pseudogene TRBV3-2) to TRBJ2-3; D not resolved. The germline gives CDR1 LGHDT, CDR2 YNNKEL (reference sequence). The CDR3 totals 14 residues. Trimming took 1 base from V and 0 from J, leaving 5 bases between them. CDR3 region: CASSQGPSTDTQYF. In DNA, the CDR3 is TGTGCCAGCAGCCAAGGGCCCAGCACAGATACGCAGTATTTT.

This clone was observed a single time. The chain is built from TRBV5-6 and TRBJ1-2; 8 bases agree with TRBD1. This CDR3 spans 16 amino acids. The trim removed 1 base at V and 4 bases at J, leaving 9 bases unmatched. Germline V gene lookup returns CDR1 SGHDT and CDR2 YYEEEE. The CDR3 DNA is TGTGCCAGCAGCTTGCGGGGGGCAGGGGGCAGCTATGGCTACACCTTC. Translation: CASSLRGAGGSYGYTF.

The chain combines TRBV6-5 with TRBJ1-3; D is perhaps TRBD1 (6 bases). Germline V gene sequence: CDR1 MNHEY, CDR2 SVGAGI. The CDR3 has 15 residues. V lost 2 bases and J 0 bases, leaving 8 bases between the germline ends. CDR3 sequence (DNA): TGTGCCAGCAGTTACAACAGGGACTCTGGAAACACCATATATTTT. This sequence encodes CASSYNRDSGNTIYF.

The J gene is TRBJ1-5, the V gene TRBV6-5; a weak D match, TRBD1 (5 bases). Germline-derived CDR1 and CDR2 are MNHEY and SVGAGI. The CDR3 extends over 14 amino acids. Trimming removed 4 bases at V and 3 bases at J, with 10 bases between. The chain's CDR3 is CASSWSGANQPQHF. The CDR3 region has the DNA TGTGCCAGCAGTTGGTCCGGGGCCAATCAGCCCCAGCATTTT.

The rearrangement uses TRBV9 and TRBJ1-2, with D possibly TRBD1 on 5 matching bases. The CDR3 spans 12 residues. Trimming removed 0 bases from V and 7 bases from J, with 7 bases in between. The germline V gene encodes CDR1 SGDLS and CDR2 YYNGEE. The CDR3 bases are TGTGCCAGCAGCGTAGGGGGGTTTGGCTACACCTTC. It yields the protein CASSVGGFGYTF.

This rearrangement joins TRBV9 to TRBJ1-4, with TRBD1 matching 8 bases. This CDR3 is built from 16 residues. The ends lost 2 bases at V and 5 bases at J; junction bases unmatched: 8. CDR1 is SGDLS and CDR2 is YYNGEE in the germline V gene. CDR3 DNA sequence: TGTGCCAGCAGCGTTGGGACAGGCAGGACGAATGAAAAACTGTTTTTT. It is translated as CASSVGTGRTNEKLFF. Together with reference TRBV9 and TRBJ1-4, the CDR3 gives the full variable domain: DSGVTQTPKHLITATGQRVTLRCSPRSGDLSVYWYQQSLDQGLQFLIQYYNGEERAKGNILERFSAQQFPDLHSELNLSSLELGDSALYFCASSVGTGRTNEKLFFGSGTQLSVL.

This chain links TRBV9 with TRBJ2-2; D is unresolved. CDR1 is SGDLS, CDR2 YYNGEE, per germline. Trimming left V 0 bases short and J 6 bases short, with 12 bases between. The CDR3 loop spans 15 amino acids. This chain's CDR3 is CASSVVEVGSGELFF. CDR3 in DNA: TGTGCCAGCAGCGTAGTAGAAGTGGGTTCCGGGGAGCTGTTTTTT.

This sequence joins TRBV6-5 and TRBJ1-5, with TRBD1 matching 10 bases. Germline V gives CDR1 MNHEY, CDR2 SVGAGI. V lost 9 bases and J lost 0; bases outside the gene matches: 2. This CDR3 region has 14 residues. In DNA form, the CDR3 reads TGTGCCAGTGACAGGGGGCTTAGCAATCAGCCCCAGCATTTT. It codes for CASDRGLSNQPQHF.

This chain connects TRBV10-3 to TRBJ1-2; 7 bases are shared with TRBD1. This CDR3 region has 12 residues. Germline values: CDR1 ENHRY, CDR2 SYGVKD. J lost 7 bases, V lost 8 bases, and 7 bases had no gene match. CDR3 sequence: CAIGTVDSGYTF. In DNA, the CDR3 is TGTGCCATCGGGACAGTCGACTCTGGCTACACCTTC.

This chain connects TRBV19 to TRBJ1-3; a weak D match, TRBD1 (6 bases). The CDR3 extends over 15 amino acids. Between the trimmed V and J ends, which lost 7 bases and 2 bases, there was a span of 15 bases. Germline CDR1 reads LNHDA; CDR2 reads SQIVND (reference sequence). The CDR3 reads CASKGNRDPGNTIYF. The DNA for the CDR3 is TGTGCCAGTAAGGGGAACAGGGACCCTGGAAACACCATATATTTT.

This clone occurred once. The chain is built from TRBV3-1 (or the pseudogene TRBV3-2) and TRBJ1-5; D remains unclear. The germline V gene encodes CDR1 LGHDT and CDR2 YNNKEL (reference sequence). The V end was cut by 1 base, the J end by 2 bases, with 9 bases between. The CDR3 runs 15 residues. The CDR3 here is CASSQGWVGNQPQHF. CDR3 bases: TGTGCCAGCAGCCAAGGCTGGGTAGGCAATCAGCCCCAGCATTTT.

J is TRBJ1-2 and V is TRBV27, with no clear D. The CDR3 totals 13 residues. Looked up from germline, CDR1 is MNHEY and CDR2 is SMNVEV (reference sequence). Trimming removed 5 bases from V and 7 bases from J, with 14 bases in between. CDR3 bases: TGTGCCAGCAGTGCCCAGTTCGGGTTTGGCTACACCTTC. It is translated as CASSAQFGFGYTF.

This chain joins TRBV5-4 and TRBJ1-4; D unclear. V lost 0 bases to trimming and J lost 0 bases, with 12 bases between them. The CDR3 covers 17 residues. CDR1 is SGHNT, CDR2 YYREEE, per germline (reference sequence). The CDR3 here is CASSLGQRRSTNEKLFF. CDR3 DNA sequence: TGTGCCAGCAGCTTGGGTCAGAGACGTTCAACTAATGAAAAACTGTTTTTT.

The rearrangement links TRBV28 to TRBJ1-1; unclear D gene. The CDR3 sequence is 16 residues long. The germline V gene has CDR1 MDHEN and CDR2 SYDVKM. Trimming removed 4 bases at V and 3 bases at J, with 18 bases between. CDR3 DNA sequence: TGTGCCAGCAGTTCCCTAGGAGGGCTGAGGGACACTGAAGCTTTCTTT. Its translation: CASSSLGGLRDTEAFF.

The rearrangement joins TRBV12-3 or TRBV12-4 to TRBJ1-2; 7 bases are a match to TRBD1. Trimming took 8 bases from V and 4 from J; bases not matched to a gene: 7. CDR3 length: 13 amino acids. The CDR3 loop is CASGKTGTYGYTF. CDR3 nucleotide sequence: TGTGCCAGCGGAAAGACAGGGACCTATGGCTACACCTTC.

The chain combines TRBV4-2 with TRBJ1-4, with 9 bases that match TRBD1. Germline CDR1 reads LGHNA; CDR2 reads YNFKEQ. The CDR3 contains 15 residues. V shed 5 bases, J shed 3 bases, and the junction held 4 bases outside the gene matches. CDR3 DNA: TGTGCCAGCAGCGAGGGACAGGGTCCTAATGAAAAACTGTTTTTT. As protein: CASSEGQGPNEKLFF.

This clone was seen just once. The final CDR3 position lacks the conserved phenylalanine or tryptophan, pointing to a likely read error. This CDR3 reads CASTASGTADREQYL. CDR3 DNA: TGTGCCAGTACCGCTTCCGGGACAGCTGATCGGGAGCAGTACCTC. The chain links TRBV19 to TRBJ2-7; 7 nucleotides match TRBD1. Germline lookup yields CDR1 LNHDA and CDR2 SQIVND (reference sequence). V trimming: 7 bases; J trimming: 7 bases; junction bases outside the gene matches: 16. The CDR3 is made up of 15 amino acids.